The clone carrying this TCR beta chain has a handful of counts. The antigen is not known. The TCR library was built from RNA with a 3' RACE protocol and unique molecular identifiers. TCRdb ran MiXCR on the 3' RACE reads and lists one entry per CDR3 protein. The data hold 40,000 or so distinct CDR3 sequences, with over 6% observed a single time. Indicated treatment: PENTA 11 planned treatment interruption arm or continuous ART arm. The germline V gene has CDR1 SGHVS and CDR2 FNYEAQ. The CDR3 sequence is 14 residues long. The V end was cut by 4 bases, the J end by 3 bases, with 7 bases between. This record comes from a study of HIV-infected children after antiretroviral therapy interruption. Study context: EBV and CMV exposure was recorded in most children. Interruption-arm sampling covered weeks 0, 12, interruption end (24 or 48), and about 3 years post-study. Study observations and caveats: Naive CD4+ Gini coefficient rose by interruption end, suggesting clonal expansion. Naive CD4+ CDR3 sharing between time points fell after interruption began.

The input for sequencing was CD45RA+ CD4+ T cells from PBMCs, pooled from several time points, taken from a donor given antiretroviral therapy, either interrupted or continuous. Stated subset: naive CD4+ CD45RA+ CD45RO- T cells. The chain couples TRBV7-6 to TRBJ2-6, with D unclear. This clonotype originated in a pool of human donors with HIV. As DNA, the CDR3 is TGTGCCAGCAGCTCTACTTATGGGGCCAACGTCCTGACTTTC. It encodes CASSSTYGANVLTF.